The sequence of this T cell receptor (beta chain) was determined in a study of shared clonotypes between healthy human individuals. V lost 5 bases and J lost 0, with 11 bases in between. The CDR3 totals 15 residues. Per the germline V gene, CDR1 is MDHEN and CDR2 is SYDVKM. General study findings and limits: Rarefaction analysis demonstrated incomplete sorted-subset sequencing notwithstanding large depth.

TCRdb's table, derived via immunoSEQ multiplex PCR, lists solely in-frame clones and lacks some. In the table there are around 700,000 clones, about 80% of which are singletons. Comments on this clone: Its antigen remains unidentified.

V and J are TRBV28 and TRBJ1-5; D ambiguous. The specimen sequenced was memory CD4+ T cells sorted from blood. Subset reported: CD45RA-negative fraction. The TCR originated in a woman aged 25 to 45 in good health. CDR3 loop: CASSTPGYSNQPQHF. Here the CDR3 DNA reads TGTGCCAGCAGTACCCCAGGATATAGCAATCAGCCCCAGCATTTT. The full variable domain, with the rest looked up from reference TRBV28 and TRBJ1-5, is DVKVTQSSRYLVKRTGEKVFLECVQDMDHENMFWYRQDPGLGLRLIYFSYDVKMKEKGDIPEGYSVSREKKERFSLILESASTNQTSMYLCASSTPGYSNQPQHFGDGTRLSIL.